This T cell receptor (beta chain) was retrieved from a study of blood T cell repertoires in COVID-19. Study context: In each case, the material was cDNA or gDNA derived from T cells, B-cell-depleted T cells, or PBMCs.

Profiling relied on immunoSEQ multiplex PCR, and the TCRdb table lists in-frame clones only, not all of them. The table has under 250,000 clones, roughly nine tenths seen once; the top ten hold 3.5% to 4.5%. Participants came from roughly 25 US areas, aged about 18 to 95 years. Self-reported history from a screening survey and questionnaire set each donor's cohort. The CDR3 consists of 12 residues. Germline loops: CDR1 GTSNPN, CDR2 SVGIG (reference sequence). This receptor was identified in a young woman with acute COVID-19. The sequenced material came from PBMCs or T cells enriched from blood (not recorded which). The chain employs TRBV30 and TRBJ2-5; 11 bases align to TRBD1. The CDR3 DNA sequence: TGTGCTGGGGACAGGGGGGGGGAGACCCAGTACTTC. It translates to CAGDRGGETQYF.